Below are 13 T cell receptor beta chains sequenced from a single sample in a study of CD8+ T cells in alopecia areata. RNA extraction was followed by reverse transcription into cDNA, which acted as the sequencing template. Only in-frame clones appear in the TCRdb table, and some are missing; sequencing was by immunoSEQ multiplex PCR. Among about 210,000 clones listed, approximately 72% were seen once. Treatment of the sample: oral pan-JAK inhibitor, 5-10 mg twice daily. The source was CD4+ T cells sorted from blood, collected at approximately week 42, from a patient treated with tofacitinib. The receptor set was obtained from a human donor with alopecia areata.

This clone has more than one count but fewer than ten. J is TRBJ1-2 and V is TRBV10-3; no clear D. Trimming cost V 2 bases and J 3 bases, with 4 bases left between them. This CDR3 spans 12 amino acids. Germline V gives CDR1 ENHRY, CDR2 SYGVKD. CDR3 amino acids: CAISEEDYGYTF. The CDR3 DNA reads TGTGCCATCAGTGAGGAGGACTATGGCTACACCTTC.

The J gene is TRBJ1-2, the V gene TRBV7-2, with unresolved D. Germline V CDR1 and CDR2: SGHTA, FQGNSA. The CDR3 runs 15 residues. The V end was cut by 4 bases, the J end by 3 bases, with 15 bases between. The CDR3, as DNA: TGTGCCAGCAGCTCCGCGGGTGCTTCCTACTATGGCTACACCTTC. Translating gives CASSSAGASYYGYTF.

J is TRBJ2-7 and V is TRBV27; 11 bases line up with TRBD1. The CDR3 covers 14 residues. CDR1 is MNHEY, CDR2 SMNVEV, per germline (reference sequence). The V gene end was trimmed by 5 bases and the J gene end by 3 bases; junction bases not matched to a gene: 3. The chain's CDR3 is CASSTGTGGYEQYF. The DNA for the CDR3 is TGTGCCAGCAGTACCGGGACAGGGGGCTACGAGCAGTACTTC.

The chain uses TRBV2 and TRBJ2-1; 7 nucleotides line up with TRBD2. The length of the CDR3 is 14 residues. The V gene's germline CDR1 is SNHLY and CDR2 FYNNEI. V dropped 7 bases and J dropped 5; count of bases not matched to a gene: 8. The CDR3 spells CASTSLGGNNEQFF. Here the CDR3 DNA reads TGTGCCAGCACTAGCCTGGGGGGGAACAATGAGCAGTTCTTC.

The count of this clone is one. The chain couples TRBV29-1 to TRBJ2-2, with 7 positions matching TRBD2. This CDR3 spans 13 amino acids. CDR1 and CDR2 from the germline V gene are SQVTM and ANQGSEA. V shed 0 bases, J shed 6 bases, and the junction held 1 base outside the gene matches. CDR3 region: CSVEELAAGELFF. CDR3 nucleotide sequence: TGCAGCGTTGAAGAGCTAGCGGCCGGGGAGCTGTTTTTT.

The chain is built from TRBV28 and TRBJ2-7, with D maybe TRBD2 (5 bases). CDR1 and CDR2 from the germline V gene are MDHEN and SYDVKM. The CDR3 length is 12 residues. The ends were cut back, 5 bases at V and 4 bases at J, with 9 bases in the middle. CDR3: CASSTTRYEQYF. The CDR3 DNA is TGTGCCAGCAGTACTACTAGATACGAGCAGTACTTC.

This clone was seen once. The V gene is TRBV6-5, the J gene TRBJ2-3; no clear D gene. The V end lost 6 bases, the J end lost 1 base, and 11 bases lay between the germline ends. The CDR3 has 14 residues. CDR1 is MNHEY, CDR2 SVGAGI, per germline. CDR3 sequence (DNA): TGTGCCAGCAGGGACGGCCAGCGCACAGATACGCAGTATTTT. Translating it yields CASRDGQRTDTQYF.

This clone has more than one count but fewer than ten. The chain is built from TRBV13 and TRBJ2-1; 8 bases are a match to TRBD2. The CDR3 has 17 residues. The V gene's germline CDR1 is PRHDT and CDR2 FYEKMQ (reference sequence). J was trimmed by 7 bases and V by 4 bases; bases with no gene match: 15. CDR3 nucleotide sequence: TGTGCCAGCAGCTCTGATTCGGGGGGGCCTCGTAGGAATGAGCAGTTCTTC. The encoded protein is CASSSDSGGPRRNEQFF.

V gene TRBV27 combines with J gene TRBJ1-2, with D tentatively TRBD1 (5 bases). V was trimmed by 1 base and J by 7 bases, leaving 10 bases between them. This CDR3 has 13 amino acids. CDR1 is MNHEY, CDR2 SMNVEV, per germline (reference sequence). The chain's CDR3 is CASSLWGVGGYTF. The CDR3 DNA follows: TGTGCCAGCAGTTTATGGGGGGTTGGTGGCTACACCTTC.

On this clone: Other DNA sequences from this sample encode an identical CDR3 as well. The chain links TRBV30 to TRBJ1-5; 7 bases map to TRBD1. Per the germline V gene, CDR1 is GTSNPN and CDR2 is SVGIG (reference sequence). This CDR3 is 13 amino acids long. V lost 5 bases, J lost 1 base, and 2 bases stayed unmatched. CDR3 region: CAWAGGSNQPQHF. The CDR3 DNA sequence: TGTGCCTGGGCAGGGGGAAGCAATCAGCCCCAGCATTTT.

This clone came up once. As DNA, the CDR3 is TGCAGTGCTAGATTGCAGGGTGGCTACACCTTC. It is translated as CSARLQGGYTF. This rearrangement joins TRBV20-1 to TRBJ1-2, with D perhaps matching TRBD1 (5 bases). The CDR3 runs 11 residues. V lost 2 bases and J 7 bases, leaving 8 bases between the germline ends. CDR1 and CDR2 from the germline V gene are DFQATT and SNEGSKA (reference sequence).

The chain uses TRBV4-3 and TRBJ2-4, with D uncertain. This CDR3 has 16 amino acids. V was shortened by 0 bases and J by 1 base, with 10 bases between the two germline ends. The V gene's germline CDR1 is LGHNA and CDR2 YSLEER. For the CDR3, the DNA is TGCGCCAGCAGCCAAGAGGCAGGTTTTGCCAAAAACATTCAGTACTTC. Amino acid sequence: CASSQEAGFAKNIQYF.

This clone was observed a handful of times. This chain links TRBV6-1 with TRBJ2-6; D tentatively reads TRBD1 or TRBD2 (5 bases each). This CDR3 has 18 amino acids. Trimming left V 0 bases short and J 0 bases short, with 12 bases between. The germline gives CDR1 MNHNS, CDR2 SASEGT. The CDR3 loop reads CASSEAGVRGSGANVLTF. The CDR3 nucleotides read TGTGCCAGCAGTGAAGCGGGAGTAAGGGGCTCTGGGGCCAACGTCCTGACTTTC.